Below, 3 T cell receptor beta chains from the same sample are listed, as sequenced in a study of blood T cell repertoires in COVID-19. Sequencing used immunoSEQ multiplex PCR; TCRdb keeps in-frame clones, though not all of them. The data contain roughly 250,000 clones, around 85% of them singletons. Input material: PBMCs or T cells enriched from blood (not recorded which). These receptors were taken from a woman aged 50 to 60 who had recovered from COVID-19.

The chain uses TRBV19 and TRBJ1-3; 7 nucleotides align to TRBD1. Germline assignment: CDR1 LNHDA and CDR2 SQIVND (reference sequence). CDR3 length: 14 residues. V gave up 6 bases and J gave up 6 bases; unmatched junction bases: 8. The DNA of the CDR3 is TGTGCCAGTAGGGAAAGGGGGCGGCTAAACACCATATATTTT. It encodes CASRERGRLNTIYF. Full variable domain (outside the CDR3, taken from reference TRBV19 and TRBJ1-3): DGGITQSPKYLFRKEGQNVTLSCEQNLNHDAMYWYRQDPGQGLRLIYYSQIVNDFQKGDIAEGYSVSREKKESFPLTVTSAQKNPTAFYLCASRERGRLNTIYFGEGSWLTVV.

The chain joins TRBV10-3 to TRBJ2-2; 9 nucleotides align to TRBD2. This CDR3 has 16 amino acids. Germline CDR1 and CDR2: ENHRY and SYGVKD. Losses at the gene ends were 6 bases for V and 1 base for J; bases not matched to a gene: 6. In DNA, the CDR3 is TGTGCCATCAGACCCGAGACTAGCGGGAACACCGGGGAGCTGTTTTTT. Translation gives CAIRPETSGNTGELFF.

This clone was recorded a few times. The chain employs TRBV2 and TRBJ1-2, with TRBD1 identical over 8 bases. Germline CDR1 reads SNHLY; CDR2 reads FYNNEI. The CDR3 has 15 amino acids. V was clipped by 4 bases and J by 2 bases; unmatched bases: 6. CDR3 protein: CASSVRGQGNYGYTF. In nucleotides, the CDR3 is TGTGCCAGCAGTGTTAGAGGACAGGGAAACTATGGCTACACCTTC.